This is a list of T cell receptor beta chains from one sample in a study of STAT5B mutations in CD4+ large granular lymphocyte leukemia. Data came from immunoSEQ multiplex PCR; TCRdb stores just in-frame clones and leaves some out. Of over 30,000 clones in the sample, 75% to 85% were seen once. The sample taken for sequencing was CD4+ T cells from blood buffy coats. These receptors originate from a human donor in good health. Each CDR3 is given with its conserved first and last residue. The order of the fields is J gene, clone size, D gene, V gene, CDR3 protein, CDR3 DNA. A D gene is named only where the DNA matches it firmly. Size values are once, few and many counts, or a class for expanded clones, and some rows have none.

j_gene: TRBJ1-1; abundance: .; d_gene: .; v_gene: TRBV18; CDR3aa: CASSPSRELNTEAFF; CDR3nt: TGTGCCAGCTCACCATCTCGGGAACTGAACACTGAAGCTTTCTTT
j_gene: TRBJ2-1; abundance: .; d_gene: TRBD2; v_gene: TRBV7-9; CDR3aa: CASSDGLAADNEQFF; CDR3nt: TGTGCCAGCAGCGATGGACTAGCCGCAGACAATGAGCAGTTCTTC
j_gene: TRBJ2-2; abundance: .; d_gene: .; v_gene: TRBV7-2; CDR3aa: CASSYHMGAGVGTGELFF; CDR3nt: TGTGCCAGCAGCTATCATATGGGGGCGGGAGTCGGCACCGGGGAGCTGTTTTTT
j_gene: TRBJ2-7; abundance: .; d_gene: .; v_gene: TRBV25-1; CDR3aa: CASSEHRAGEQYF; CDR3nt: TGTGCCAGCAGTGAACACAGGGCGGGGGAGCAGTACTTC
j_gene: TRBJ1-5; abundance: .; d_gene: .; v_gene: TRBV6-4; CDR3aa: CASSEAAYQPQHF; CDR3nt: TGTGCCAGCAGTGAGGCGGCGTATCAGCCCCAGCATTTT
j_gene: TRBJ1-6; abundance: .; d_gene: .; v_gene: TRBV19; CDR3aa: CASSRRERSYNSPLHF; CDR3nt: TGTGCCAGTAGTAGACGAGAACGCTCCTATAATTCACCCCTCCACTTT
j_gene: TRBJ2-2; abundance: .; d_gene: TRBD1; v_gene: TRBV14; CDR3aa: CASSQGGWGQINTGELFF; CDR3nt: TGTGCCAGCAGCCAAGGGGGATGGGGACAGATTAACACCGGGGAGCTGTTTTTT
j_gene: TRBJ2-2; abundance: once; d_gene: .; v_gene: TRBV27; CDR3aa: CASSWDTLATGELFF; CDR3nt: TGTGCCAGCAGTTGGGACACTCTGGCCACCGGGGAGCTGTTTTTT
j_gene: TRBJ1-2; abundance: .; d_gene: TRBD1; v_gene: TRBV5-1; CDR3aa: CASSEPGQGDYGYTF; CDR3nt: TGCGCCAGCAGCGAACCGGGACAGGGGGACTATGGCTACACCTTC
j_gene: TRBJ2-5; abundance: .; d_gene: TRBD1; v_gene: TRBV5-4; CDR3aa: CASFPGQGEETQYF; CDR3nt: TGTGCCAGCTTTCCGGGACAGGGGGAAGAGACCCAGTACTTC
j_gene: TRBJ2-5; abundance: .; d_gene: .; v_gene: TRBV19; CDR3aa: CASSIEETQYF; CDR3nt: TGTGCCAGTAGTATCGAAGAGACCCAGTACTTC
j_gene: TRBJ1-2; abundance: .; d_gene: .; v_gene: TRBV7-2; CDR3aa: CASSLLGQNYGYTF; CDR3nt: TGTGCCAGCAGCCTTCTGGGCCAGAACTATGGCTACACCTTC
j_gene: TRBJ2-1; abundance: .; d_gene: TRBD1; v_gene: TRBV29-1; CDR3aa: CSVYGGQGVNEQFF; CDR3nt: TGCAGCGTTTACGGAGGCCAGGGGGTGAATGAGCAGTTCTTC
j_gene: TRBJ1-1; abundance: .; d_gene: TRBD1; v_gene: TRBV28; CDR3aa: CASSSADRGNTEAFF; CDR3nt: TGTGCCAGCAGTTCCGCGGACAGGGGGAACACTGAAGCTTTCTTT
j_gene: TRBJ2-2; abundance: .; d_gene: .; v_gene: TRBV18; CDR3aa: CASSPPSQGETGELFF; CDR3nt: TGTGCCAGCTCACCACCGAGTCAGGGCGAAACCGGGGAGCTGTTTTTT
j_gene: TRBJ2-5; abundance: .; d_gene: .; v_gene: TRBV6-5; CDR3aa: CASSYPRGGLETQYF; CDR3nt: TGTGCCAGCAGTTACCCCAGGGGGGGGCTAGAGACCCAGTACTTC
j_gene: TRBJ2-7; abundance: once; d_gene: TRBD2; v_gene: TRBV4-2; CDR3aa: CASSQDPSGLFYEQYF; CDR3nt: TGTGCCAGCAGCCAAGACCCTAGCGGATTGTTCTACGAGCAGTACTTC
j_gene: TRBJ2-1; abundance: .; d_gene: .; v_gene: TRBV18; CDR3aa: CASSSNYNEQFF; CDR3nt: TGTGCCAGCTCATCCAATTACAATGAGCAGTTCTTC
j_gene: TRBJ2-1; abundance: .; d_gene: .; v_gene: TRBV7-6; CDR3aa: CASSLGLGGRAYNEQFF; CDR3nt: TGTGCCAGCAGCTTAGGGCTCGGAGGGCGGGCCTACAATGAGCAGTTCTTC
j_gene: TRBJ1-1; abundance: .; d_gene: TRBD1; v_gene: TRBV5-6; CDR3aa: CASSGDRGLGAEAFF; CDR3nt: TGTGCCAGCAGCGGGGACAGGGGGCTGGGGGCTGAAGCTTTCTTT
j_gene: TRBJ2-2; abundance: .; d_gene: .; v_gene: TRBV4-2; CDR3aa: CASSQDFGGHGAGELFF; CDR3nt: TGTGCCAGCAGCCAAGATTTTGGGGGGCATGGGGCCGGGGAGCTGTTTTTT
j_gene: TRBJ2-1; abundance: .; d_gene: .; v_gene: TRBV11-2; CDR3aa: CASSLVSSASYNEQFF; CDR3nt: TGTGCCAGCAGCTTAGTGTCTAGCGCCTCCTACAATGAGCAGTTCTTC
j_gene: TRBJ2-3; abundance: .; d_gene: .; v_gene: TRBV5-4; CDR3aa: CASSFRVALSTDTQYF; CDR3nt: TGTGCCAGCAGCTTCAGGGTAGCGTTAAGCACAGATACGCAGTATTTT
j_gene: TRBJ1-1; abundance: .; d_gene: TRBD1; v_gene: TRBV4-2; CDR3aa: CASSRAGQENTEAFF; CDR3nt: TGTGCCAGCAGCCGAGCGGGACAGGAGAACACTGAAGCTTTCTTT
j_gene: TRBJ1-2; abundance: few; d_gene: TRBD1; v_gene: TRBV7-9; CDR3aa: CASSTGQGYYGYTF; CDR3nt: TGTGCCAGCAGCACGGGACAGGGGTACTATGGCTACACCTTC
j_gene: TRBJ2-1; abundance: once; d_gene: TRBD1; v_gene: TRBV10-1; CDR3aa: CASSIGQAWDEQFF; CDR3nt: TGCGCCAGCAGTATCGGACAGGCCTGGGATGAGCAGTTCTTC
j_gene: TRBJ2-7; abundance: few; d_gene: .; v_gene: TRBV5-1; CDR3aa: CASSLARTSYEQYF; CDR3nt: TGCGCCAGCAGTCTCGCCCGGACCTCCTACGAGCAGTACTTC
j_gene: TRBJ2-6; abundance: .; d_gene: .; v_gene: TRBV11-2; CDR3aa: CASSLVTGRGSGANVLTF; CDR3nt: TGTGCCAGCAGCTTGGTGACAGGCCGCGGGTCTGGGGCCAACGTCCTGACTTTC
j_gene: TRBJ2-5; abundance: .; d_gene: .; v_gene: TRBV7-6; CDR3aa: CASSLVWTPQETQYF; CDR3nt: TGTGCCAGCAGCTTAGTTTGGACACCCCAAGAGACCCAGTACTTC
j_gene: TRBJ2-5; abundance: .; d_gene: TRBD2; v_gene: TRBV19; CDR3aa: CASSAGVGGETQYF; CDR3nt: TGTGCCAGTTCAGCGGGAGTAGGAGGAGAGACCCAGTACTTC
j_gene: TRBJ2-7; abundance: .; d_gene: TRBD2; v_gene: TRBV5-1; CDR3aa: CASSLLAGGYEQYF; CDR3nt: TGCGCCAGCAGCTTACTAGCGGGGGGCTACGAGCAGTACTTC
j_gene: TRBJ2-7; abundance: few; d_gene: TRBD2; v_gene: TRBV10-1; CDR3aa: CASSGTSGSYEQYF; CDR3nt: TGCGCCAGCAGTGGGACTAGCGGGAGCTACGAGCAGTACTTC
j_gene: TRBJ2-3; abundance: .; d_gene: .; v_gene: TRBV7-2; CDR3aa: CASSLDELNTQYF; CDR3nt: TGTGCCAGCAGCTTAGATGAGTTAAATACGCAGTATTTT
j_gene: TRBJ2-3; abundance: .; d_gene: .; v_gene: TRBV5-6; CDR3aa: CASKTDPTDTQYF; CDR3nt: TGTGCCAGCAAGACAGACCCCACAGATACGCAGTATTTT
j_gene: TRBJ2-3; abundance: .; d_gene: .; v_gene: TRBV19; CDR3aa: CASSGAVGDTQYF; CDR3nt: TGTGCCAGTAGTGGGGCCGTTGGAGATACGCAGTATTTT
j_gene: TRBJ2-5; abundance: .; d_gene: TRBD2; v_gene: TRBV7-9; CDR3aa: CASSLDAGGPLETQYF; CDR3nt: TGTGCCAGCAGCTTAGACGCGGGAGGGCCACTGGAGACCCAGTACTTC
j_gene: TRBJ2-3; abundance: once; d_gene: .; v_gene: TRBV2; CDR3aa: CASSERGGYGYF; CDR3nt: TGTGCCAGCAGTGAACGTGGGGGATACGGGTATTTT
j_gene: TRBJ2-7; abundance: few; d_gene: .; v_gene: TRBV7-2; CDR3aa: CASSPGPTRRGEQYF; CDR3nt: TGTGCCAGCAGCCCCGGACCTACTAGAAGAGGCGAGCAGTACTTC
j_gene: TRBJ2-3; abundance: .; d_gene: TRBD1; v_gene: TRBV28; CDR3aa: CASSLWQGAGDTQYF; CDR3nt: TGTGCCAGCAGTTTGTGGCAGGGGGCAGGAGATACGCAGTATTTT
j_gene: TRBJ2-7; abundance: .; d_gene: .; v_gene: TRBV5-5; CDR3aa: CASSPLTASYEQYF; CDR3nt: TGTGCCAGCAGCCCCCTGACAGCCTCCTACGAGCAGTACTTC
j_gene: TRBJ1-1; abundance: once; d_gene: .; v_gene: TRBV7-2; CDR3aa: CASSLAAGVGTEAFF; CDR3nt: TGTGCCAGCAGCTTAGCGGCAGGGGTGGGCACTGAAGCTTTCTTT
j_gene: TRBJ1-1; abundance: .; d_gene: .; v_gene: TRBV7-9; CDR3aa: CASSFARRVDTEAFF; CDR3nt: TGTGCCAGCAGCTTCGCCCGTCGGGTGGACACTGAAGCTTTCTTT
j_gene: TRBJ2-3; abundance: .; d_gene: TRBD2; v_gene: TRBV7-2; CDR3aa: CASSLRLAGATDTQYF; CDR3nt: TGTGCCAGCAGCTTAAGGTTAGCGGGAGCCACAGATACGCAGTATTTT
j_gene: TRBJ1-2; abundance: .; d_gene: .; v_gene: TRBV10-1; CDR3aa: CASSEEQDGYTF; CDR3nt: TGCGCCAGCAGTGAGGAACAGGATGGCTACACCTTC
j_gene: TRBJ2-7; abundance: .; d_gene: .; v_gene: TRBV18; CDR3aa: CASSQGDLSYEQYF; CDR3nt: TGTGCCAGCTCACAGGGAGACCTCTCCTACGAGCAGTACTTC